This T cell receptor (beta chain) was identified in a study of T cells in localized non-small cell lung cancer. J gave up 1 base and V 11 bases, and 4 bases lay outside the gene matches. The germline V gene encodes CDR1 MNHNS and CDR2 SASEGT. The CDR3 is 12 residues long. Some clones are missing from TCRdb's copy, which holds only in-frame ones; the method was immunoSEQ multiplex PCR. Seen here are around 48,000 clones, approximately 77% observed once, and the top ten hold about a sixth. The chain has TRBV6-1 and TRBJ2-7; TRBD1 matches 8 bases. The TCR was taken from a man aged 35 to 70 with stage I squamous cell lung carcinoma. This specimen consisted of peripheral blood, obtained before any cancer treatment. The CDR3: CAFRDRSYEQYF. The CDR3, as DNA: TGTGCCTTCCGGGACAGGTCCTACGAGCAGTACTTC.